Sequencing of this T cell receptor (beta chain) was carried out in a study of cytomegalovirus exposure and HLA in healthy donors. Comment on this clone: The antigen is not known.

Study-level points and caveats: The study put 150 or so TCR beta chains on its list as cytomegalovirus-associated. Among CMV-associated TCR beta chains, most appeared HLA-restricted in a later analysis. Later analysis identified a missense DCLRE1C variant that was linked to TCR beta V- and J-gene trimming.

Amplification used 60 Vbeta primers and 13 Jbeta primers. Libraries were prepared by immunoSEQ multiplex PCR; TCRdb keeps only in-frame clonotypes and omits some of them. The data contain 100,000 to 150,000 clones, roughly four fifths of them singletons. This receptor was identified in a male donor in good health and CMV-seronegative. Sequenced material: PBMCs.

Written as DNA, the CDR3 is TGCGCCAGCAGCTGGGAGGGTGCCTACGAGCAGTACTTC. It translates to CASSWEGAYEQYF. The chain employs TRBV5-1 and TRBJ2-7, with 7 nucleotides matching TRBD2. The length of the CDR3 is 13 residues. Germline values: CDR1 SGHRS, CDR2 YFSETQ. The ends lost 3 bases at V and 2 bases at J; junction bases unmatched: 2.